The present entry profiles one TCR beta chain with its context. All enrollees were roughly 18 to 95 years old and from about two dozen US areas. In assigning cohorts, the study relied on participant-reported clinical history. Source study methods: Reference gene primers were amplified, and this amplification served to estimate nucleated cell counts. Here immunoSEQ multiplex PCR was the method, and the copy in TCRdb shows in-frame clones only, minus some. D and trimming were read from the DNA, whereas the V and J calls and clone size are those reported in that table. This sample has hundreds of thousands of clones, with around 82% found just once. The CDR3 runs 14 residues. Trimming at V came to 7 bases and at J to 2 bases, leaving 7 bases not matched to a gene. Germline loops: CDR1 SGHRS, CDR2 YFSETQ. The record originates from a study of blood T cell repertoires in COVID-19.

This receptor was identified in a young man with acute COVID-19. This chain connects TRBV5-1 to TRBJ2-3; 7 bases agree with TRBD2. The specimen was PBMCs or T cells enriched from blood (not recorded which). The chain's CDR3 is CASRASGVTDTQYF. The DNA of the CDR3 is TGCGCCAGCCGCGCGAGCGGGGTCACAGATACGCAGTATTTT.